These T cell receptor beta chains were read from a single sample in a study of blood T cell repertoires in COVID-19. Using immunoSEQ multiplex PCR, the repertoire was profiled, and TCRdb retains in-frame clones only, with some absent. The sample has 150,000 or so clones, about 92% seen once. Sequenced input: peripheral blood. All receptors come from an older woman with COVID-19, enrolled during active disease. Both conserved end residues are part of each CDR3. A D gene is named only where the DNA matches it firmly. Rows may omit the clone size; those that give it use once, few, many or a size class.

abundance,d_gene,j_gene,v_gene,CDR3aa,CDR3nt
once,-,TRBJ1-1,TRBV10-3,CAIWRRGAVNTEAFF,TGTGCCATCTGGAGGCGGGGGGCTGTGAACACTGAAGCTTTCTTT
-,TRBD2,TRBJ2-2,TRBV4-2,CASSPQPRGGTGELFF,TGTGCCAGCAGCCCCCAACCTCGGGGGGGCACCGGGGAGCTGTTTTTT
-,-,TRBJ2-2,TRBV5-5,CASSLRGDTGELFF,TGTGCCAGCAGCTTAAGGGGCGACACCGGGGAGCTGTTTTTT
-,TRBD1,TRBJ1-5,TRBV7-9,CASSPGQGNNQPQHF,TGTGCCAGCAGCCCTGGACAGGGAAACAATCAGCCCCAGCATTTT
few,-,TRBJ2-2,TRBV25-1,CASSEAGGNTGELFF,TGTGCCAGCAGTGAAGCGGGTGGGAACACCGGGGAGCTGTTTTTT
-,TRBD2,TRBJ2-3,TRBV3-1/TRBV3-2,CASSKREGKLDTQYF,TGTGCCAGCAGCAAGCGGGAAGGTAAGCTAGATACGCAGTATTTT
-,-,TRBJ2-1,TRBV19,CASSIRVLGLYNEQFF,TGTGCCAGTAGTATCCGCGTGTTGGGGCTCTACAATGAGCAGTTCTTC
few,-,TRBJ1-5,TRBV6-2/TRBV6-3,CASSPWAGVSNQPQHF,TGTGCCAGCAGCCCCTGGGCAGGGGTGAGCAATCAGCCCCAGCATTTT
-,-,TRBJ1-1,TRBV29-1,CSVRPRLNTEAFF,TGCAGCGTGCGGCCAAGACTAAACACTGAAGCTTTCTTT
-,-,TRBJ1-5,TRBV3-1/TRBV3-2,CASSQTGNQPQHF,TGTGCCAGCAGCCAAACGGGCAATCAGCCCCAGCATTTT
-,TRBD1,TRBJ1-1,TRBV11-3,CASRPDRGFEAFF,TGTGCCAGCAGACCCGACAGGGGGTTTGAAGCTTTCTTT
-,-,TRBJ1-5,TRBV6-2/TRBV6-3,CASSDIQRPLNQPQHF,TGTGCCAGCAGCGACATACAGAGACCGTTAAATCAGCCCCAGCATTTT
-,-,TRBJ1-3,TRBV19,CASSDAGSGNTIYF,TGTGCCAGTAGTGACGCAGGCTCTGGAAACACCATATATTTT
-,-,TRBJ2-3,TRBV29-1,CSGGTGVDTQYF,TGCAGCGGCGGGACTGGCGTGGATACGCAGTATTTT